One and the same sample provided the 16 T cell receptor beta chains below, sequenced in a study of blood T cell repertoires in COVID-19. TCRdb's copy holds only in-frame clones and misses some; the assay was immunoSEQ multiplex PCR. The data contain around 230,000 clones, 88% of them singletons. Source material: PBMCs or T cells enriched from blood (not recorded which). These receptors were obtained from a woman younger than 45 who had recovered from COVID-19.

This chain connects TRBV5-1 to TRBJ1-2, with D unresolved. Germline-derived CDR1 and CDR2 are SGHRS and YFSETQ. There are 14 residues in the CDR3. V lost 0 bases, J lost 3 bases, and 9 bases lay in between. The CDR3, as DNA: TGCGCCAGCAGCTTGGAACGTTCGGACTATGGCTACACCTTC. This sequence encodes CASSLERSDYGYTF.

CDR3 loop: CASSLARAGVTWGYTF. DNA of the CDR3: TGTGCCAGCAGCTTGGCCAGAGCAGGGGTGACTTGGGGCTACACCTTC. The chain combines TRBV5-6 with TRBJ1-2; maybe TRBD1 (6 bases). Germline assignment: CDR1 SGHDT and CDR2 YYEEEE. Trimming pared 0 bases from V and 8 bases from J, leaving 20 bases between. The CDR3 is made up of 16 amino acids.

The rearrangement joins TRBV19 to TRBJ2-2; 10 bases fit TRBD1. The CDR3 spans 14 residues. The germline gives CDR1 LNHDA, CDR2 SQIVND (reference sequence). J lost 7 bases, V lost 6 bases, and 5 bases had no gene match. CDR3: CASSGTGVGGELFF. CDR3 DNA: TGTGCCAGTAGCGGGACAGGGGTTGGCGGGGAGCTGTTTTTT.

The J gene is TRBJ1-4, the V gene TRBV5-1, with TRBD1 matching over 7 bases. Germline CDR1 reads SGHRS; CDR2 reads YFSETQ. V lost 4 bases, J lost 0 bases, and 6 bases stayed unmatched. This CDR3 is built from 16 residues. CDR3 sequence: CASSQGGRATNEKLFF. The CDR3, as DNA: TGCGCCAGCAGCCAGGGGGGAAGGGCAACTAATGAAAAACTGTTTTTT.

CDR3 in DNA: TGTGCCAGCAGGCTGGCCGGGACACTGAATTCACCCCTCCACTTT. Translation gives CASRLAGTLNSPLHF. V is TRBV27 and J is TRBJ1-6; TRBD1 is a possible D gene (6 bases). V lost 6 bases and J lost 7, with 16 bases in between. Germline V gene data show CDR1 as MNHEY and CDR2 as SMNVEV (reference sequence). CDR3 length: 15 amino acids.

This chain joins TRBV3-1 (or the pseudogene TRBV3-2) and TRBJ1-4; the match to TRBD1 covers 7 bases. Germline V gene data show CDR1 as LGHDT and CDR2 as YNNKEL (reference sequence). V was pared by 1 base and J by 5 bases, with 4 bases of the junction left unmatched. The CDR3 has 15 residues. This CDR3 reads CASSQGAGGNEKLFF. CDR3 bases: TGTGCCAGCAGCCAAGGTGCAGGGGGGAATGAAAAACTGTTTTTT.

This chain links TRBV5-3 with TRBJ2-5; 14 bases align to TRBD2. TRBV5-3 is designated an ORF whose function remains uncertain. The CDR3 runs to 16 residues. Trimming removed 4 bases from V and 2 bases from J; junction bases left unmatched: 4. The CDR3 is CARSIRLAGGQETQYF. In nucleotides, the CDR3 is TGTGCCAGAAGCATAAGACTAGCGGGGGGGCAAGAGACCCAGTACTTC.

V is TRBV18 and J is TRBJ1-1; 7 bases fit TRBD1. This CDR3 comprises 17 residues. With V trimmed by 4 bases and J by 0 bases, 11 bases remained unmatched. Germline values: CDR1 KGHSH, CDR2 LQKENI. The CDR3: CASSRWDRDFMNTEAFF. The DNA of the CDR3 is TGTGCCAGCTCACGATGGGACAGAGATTTCATGAACACTGAAGCTTTCTTT.

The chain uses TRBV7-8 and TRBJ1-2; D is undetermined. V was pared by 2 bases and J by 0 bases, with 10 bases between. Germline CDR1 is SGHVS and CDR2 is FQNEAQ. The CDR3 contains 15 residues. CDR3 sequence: CASSLSPEPNYGYTF. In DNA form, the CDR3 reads TGTGCCAGCAGCTTATCTCCAGAACCTAACTATGGCTACACCTTC. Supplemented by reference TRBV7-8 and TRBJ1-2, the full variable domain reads GAGVSQSPRYKVAKRGQDVALRCDPISGHVSLFWYQQALGQGPEFLTYFQNEAQLDKSGLPSDRFFAERPEGSVSTLKIQRTQQEDSAVYLCASSLSPEPNYGYTFGSGTRLTVV.

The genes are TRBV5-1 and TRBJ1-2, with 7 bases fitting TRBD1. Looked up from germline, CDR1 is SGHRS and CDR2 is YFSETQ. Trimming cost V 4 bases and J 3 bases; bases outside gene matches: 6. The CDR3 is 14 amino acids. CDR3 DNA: TGCGCCAGCAGCCCGACAGGGAGAGACTATGGCTACACCTTC. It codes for CASSPTGRDYGYTF.

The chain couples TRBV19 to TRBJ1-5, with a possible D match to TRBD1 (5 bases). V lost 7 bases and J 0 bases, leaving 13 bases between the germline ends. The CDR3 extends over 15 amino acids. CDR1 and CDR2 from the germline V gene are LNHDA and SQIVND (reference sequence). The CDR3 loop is CASTWEGYSNQPQHF. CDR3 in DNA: TGTGCCAGTACCTGGGAGGGGTATAGCAATCAGCCCCAGCATTTT.

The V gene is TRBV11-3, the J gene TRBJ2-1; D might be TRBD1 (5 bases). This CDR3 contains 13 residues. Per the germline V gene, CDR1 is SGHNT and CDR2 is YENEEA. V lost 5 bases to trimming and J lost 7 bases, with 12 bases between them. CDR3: CASSLQGQNEQFF. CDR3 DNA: TGTGCCAGCAGCCTCCAGGGCCAAAATGAGCAGTTCTTC.

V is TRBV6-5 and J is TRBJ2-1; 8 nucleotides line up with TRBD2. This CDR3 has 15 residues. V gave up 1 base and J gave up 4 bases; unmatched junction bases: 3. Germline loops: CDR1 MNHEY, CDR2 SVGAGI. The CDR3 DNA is TGTGCCAGCAGTTACTTGCGGGGGGAATACAATGAGCAGTTCTTC. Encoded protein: CASSYLRGEYNEQFF.

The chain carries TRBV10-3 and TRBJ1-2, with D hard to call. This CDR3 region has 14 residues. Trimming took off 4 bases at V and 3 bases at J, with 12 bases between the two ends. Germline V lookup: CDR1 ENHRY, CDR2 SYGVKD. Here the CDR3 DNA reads TGTGCCATCAGTGGGGCAGCGGACTACTATGGCTACACCTTC. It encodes CAISGAADYYGYTF.

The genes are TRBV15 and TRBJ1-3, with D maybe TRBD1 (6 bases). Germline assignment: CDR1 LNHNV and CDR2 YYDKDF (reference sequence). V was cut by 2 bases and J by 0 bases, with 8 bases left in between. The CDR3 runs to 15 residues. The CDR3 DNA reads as TGTGCCACCAGCAGAACAGGGTACTCTGGAAACACCATATATTTT. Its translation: CATSRTGYSGNTIYF.

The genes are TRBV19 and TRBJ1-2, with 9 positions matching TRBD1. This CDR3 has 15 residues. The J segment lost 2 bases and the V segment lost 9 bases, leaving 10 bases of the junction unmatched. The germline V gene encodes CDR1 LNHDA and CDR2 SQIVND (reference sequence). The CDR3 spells CASRDRDRLNYGYTF. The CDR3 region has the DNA TGTGCCAGCCGGGACAGGGACCGCTTGAACTATGGCTACACCTTC.